This record concerns one T cell receptor beta chain sequence. This sample stems from a study of blood T cell repertoires in COVID-19. Per the study methods: Estimated nucleated cell counts came from reference gene primer amplification. Sequencing used immunoSEQ multiplex PCR; TCRdb keeps in-frame clones, though not all of them. V, J and clone size reflect that table, while D and trimming were determined from the DNA. This sample has around 90,000 clones, with roughly 80% found just once. Trimming stripped 5 bases from V and 4 bases from J, with 17 bases between. Germline assignment: CDR1 SGHTA and CDR2 FQGNSA. The CDR3 runs to 15 residues.

The gene calls are TRBV7-2 and TRBJ1-1, with D possibly matching TRBD1 (5 bases). The specimen was peripheral blood. The clonotype was recovered from a human donor in a cohort sampled during active COVID-19. The CDR3 loop is CASSPFTWGATEAFF. The CDR3 DNA reads as TGTGCCAGCAGCCCATTTACCTGGGGCGCCACTGAAGCTTTCTTT.